These 3 T cell receptor beta chains were all obtained from the same sample, sequenced in a study of T cell responses to AZD1222 COVID-19 vaccine. Method: immunoSEQ multiplex PCR; TCRdb's copy keeps in-frame clones and lacks some. In the table there are approximately 130,000 clones, 93% of which are singletons. Sequences were derived from peripheral blood, sampled on day 0 of AZD1222 vaccination. All receptors derive from an adult in good health.

V usage is TRBV7-9 and J usage is TRBJ2-5; tentatively, D is TRBD1 (5 bases). V shed 1 base and J shed 5 bases, with 14 bases lying between them. Looked up from germline, CDR1 is SEHNR and CDR2 is FQNEAQ (reference sequence). The CDR3 runs 15 residues. The CDR3 DNA reads as TGTGCCAGCAGCTTAGGACTCCCAGCAGGGGAGACCCAGTACTTC. Translation: CASSLGLPAGETQYF. The whole variable domain, remainder taken from reference TRBV7-9 and TRBJ2-5, is DTGVSQNPRHKITKRGQNVTFRCDPISEHNRLYWYRQTLGQGPEFLTYFQNEAQLEKSRLLSDRFSAERPKGSFSTLEIQRTEQGDSAMYLCASSLGLPAGETQYFGPGTRLLVL.

This rearrangement joins TRBV3-1 (or the pseudogene TRBV3-2) to TRBJ2-2; no firm D call. The V and J ends lost 6 bases and 3 bases respectively, with 8 bases between them. CDR3 length: 13 residues. Germline V gene lookup returns CDR1 LGHDT and CDR2 YNNKEL (reference sequence). In DNA, the CDR3 is TGTGCCAGCAGTCTCTATGACACCGGGGAGCTGTTTTTT. Amino acids: CASSLYDTGELFF.

This clone was counted between two and nine times. Here the CDR3 omits its conserved ending phenylalanine or tryptophan, so a read error is the likely source. No DNA is shown, since the ends of the CDR3 on it are uncertain; the CDR3 is the one TCRdb lists. This chain links TRBV2 with TRBJ1-6. The CDR3 has 12 residues if both end residues are counted. The germline CDR1 and CDR2 sequences are SNHLY and FYNNEI. The CDR3 loop is CASSENRDPRIY.